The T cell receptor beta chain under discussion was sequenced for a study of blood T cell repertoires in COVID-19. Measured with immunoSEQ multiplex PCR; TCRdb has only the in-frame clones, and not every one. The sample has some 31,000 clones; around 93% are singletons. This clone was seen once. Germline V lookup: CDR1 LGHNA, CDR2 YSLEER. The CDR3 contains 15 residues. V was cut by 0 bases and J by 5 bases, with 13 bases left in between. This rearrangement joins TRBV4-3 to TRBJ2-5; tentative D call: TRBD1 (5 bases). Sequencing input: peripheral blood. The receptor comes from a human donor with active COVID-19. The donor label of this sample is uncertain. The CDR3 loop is CASSQDEGAGETQYF. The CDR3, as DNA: TGCGCCAGCAGCCAAGATGAAGGGGCCGGCGAGACCCAGTACTTC.